The rows below give T cell receptor beta chains drawn from one sample of a study of neurological immune-mediated disorders. MiXCR was run by TCRdb on the 5' RACE reads, yielding one entry per CDR3 protein. The sample shows approximately 52,000 distinct CDR3 sequences, 3% to 4% of them seen only once. Input material: PBMCs. Receptors were obtained from a man in his forties or fifties with multiple sclerosis. Both conserved end residues are part of each CDR3. D genes are given only for firm matches. The listing skips clone size in some rows; elsewhere it reads once, few, many or a size class.

V	D	size	J	DNA	CDR3
TRBV5-1	.	.	TRBJ2-3	TGCGCCAGCAGCTTGGTAGGGCCAGATACGCAGTATTTT	CASSLVGPDTQYF
TRBV7-9	.	many	TRBJ2-7	TGTGCCAGCAGCCTACAGGGAGTCTCCTACGAGCAGTACTTC	CASSLQGVSYEQYF
TRBV12-3/TRBV12-4	.	many	TRBJ1-5	TGTGCCAGCAGTTTAGGGGGTGGCAATCAGCCCCAGCATTTT	CASSLGGGNQPQHF
TRBV5-1	.	many	TRBJ2-1	TGCGCCAGCAGGGACGGACAATACAATGAGCAGTTCTTC	CASRDGQYNEQFF
TRBV12-3/TRBV12-4	TRBD2	many	TRBJ2-2	TGTGCCAGCAGTTTAGGCCTAGCGGACCTCACCGGGGAGCTGTTTTTT	CASSLGLADLTGELFF
TRBV20-1	.	many	TRBJ2-3	TGCAGTGCCCGACGGGGGACGAGCACAGATACGCAGTATTTT	CSARRGTSTDTQYF
TRBV5-1	TRBD1	many	TRBJ2-7	TGCGCCAGCAGCCTCGGACAGGGATTCTACGAGCAGTACTTC	CASSLGQGFYEQYF
TRBV5-6	TRBD1	many	TRBJ2-5	TGTGCCAGCAGCTTCAGGACAGGGCGGGAGACCCAGTACTTC	CASSFRTGRETQYF
TRBV9	TRBD2	many	TRBJ2-5	TGTGCCAGCAGCGTAGCCCTAGCGGGGGAGGAGACCCAGTACTTC	CASSVALAGEETQYF
TRBV29-1	.	many	TRBJ1-1	TGCAGCCCCCGACAGACTGAAGCTTTCTTT	CSPRQTEAFF
TRBV7-9	.	many	TRBJ2-5	TGTGCCAGCAGCTTTCCCCCTGAGTGGGAGACCCAGTACTTC	CASSFPPEWETQYF
TRBV12-3/TRBV12-4	.	few	TRBJ1-6	TGTGCCAGCAGTTACGACGGGATTAATTCACCCCTCAACTTT	CASSYDGINSPLNF
TRBV4-1	.	many	TRBJ1-2	TGCGCCAGCAGCCAACCCGGACGTAGTAACTATGGCTACACCTTC	CASSQPGRSNYGYTF
TRBV27	TRBD1	many	TRBJ2-1	TGTGCCAGCAGCACCGGGACAGGGGGGGATTACAATGAGCAGTTCTTC	CASSTGTGGDYNEQFF
TRBV12-3/TRBV12-4	TRBD2	many	TRBJ2-1	TGTGCCAGCAGTTTACTAGCGGGGGGCCCCTACAATGAGCAGTTCTTC	CASSLLAGGPYNEQFF
TRBV7-3	TRBD1	many	TRBJ2-1	TGTGCCAGCAGCTTAAAGGGACAGGGATTTCACAATGAGCAGTTCTTC	CASSLKGQGFHNEQFF
TRBV10-2	.	many	TRBJ2-7	TGCGCCAGCGGGCCCACAGGGATTCGGGAGCAGTACTTC	CASGPTGIREQYF
TRBV4-1	.	many	TRBJ1-6	TGCGCCAGCAGCCAAGCTCGGACAGCGGCGGGATATAATTCACCCCTCAACTTT	CASSQARTAAGYNSPLNF
TRBV10-2	.	many	TRBJ2-2	TGCGCCAGCAGTGACTCGCCCGGGGAGCTGTTTTTT	CASSDSPGELFF
TRBV15	.	many	TRBJ1-4	TGTGCCACCAGCAGGGAACAATACAATGAAAAACTGTTTTTT	CATSREQYNEKLFF
TRBV12-3/TRBV12-4	.	many	TRBJ2-7	TGTGCCAGCAGTGTGACACCTCGGTCCTACGAGCAGTACTTC	CASSVTPRSYEQYF
TRBV7-9	TRBD1	many	TRBJ2-7	TGTGCCAGCACCGGGACAGCGAACGGCGAGCAGTACTTC	CASTGTANGEQYF
TRBV5-1	.	many	TRBJ2-7	TGCGCCAGCAGCTTGGAGGGTCGGGAATTCAACGAGCAGTACTTC	CASSLEGREFNEQYF
TRBV12-3/TRBV12-4	.	many	TRBJ1-1	TGTGCCAGCAGTCTCATGGGGGGGAACACTGAAGCTTTCTTT	CASSLMGGNTEAFF
TRBV10-1	TRBD1	many	TRBJ1-5	TGCGCCAGCAGCGGACAGGGAGATCAGCCCCAGAATTTT	CASSGQGDQPQNF
TRBV19	.	.	TRBJ1-6	TGTGCCAGCCACGACAGCGGGTCACCCCTCCACTTT	CASHDSGSPLHF
TRBV29-1	.	many	TRBJ2-3	TGCAGCGTTGAGGGGGGTGATCGGGGCACAGATACGCAGTATTTT	CSVEGGDRGTDTQYF
TRBV20-1	.	few	TRBJ1-5	TGCAGTGCTTCAGACGGATATCACCCCCAGAATTTT	CSASDGYHPQNF